Listed below are T cell receptor beta chains from one sample, sequenced in a study of T cells expressing NK-cell markers. TCRdb reprocessed the 5' RACE reads and reports one entry per CDR3 protein, with no DNA. The table for this sample gives hundreds of thousands of distinct CDR3 sequences. The source material was blood T cells: a sorted CD56 or NKG2C T cell subset, CD4+ or CD8+ T cells, or bulk PBMC T cells (not recorded which). These receptors originate from a man younger than 35 in good health. CDR3s include the opening cysteine and the closing phenylalanine or tryptophan.

>TRBV3-1|TRBJ2-1|16
CASSQDGLISYNEQFF
>TRBV20-1|TRBJ2-1|11
CSATTGAEQFF
>TRBV29-1|TRBJ2-1|14
CSTGAGKQYNEQFF
>TRBV9|TRBJ2-3|16
CASSSGGGSSQGTQYF
>TRBV7-8|TRBJ2-1|19
CASSLGGGLAGVGGNEQFF
>TRBV5-1|TRBJ2-2|16
CASSFVRTGNTGELFF
>TRBV20-1|TRBJ1-5|14
CSARDLGDLEPQHF
>TRBV28|TRBJ2-1|16
CASSSLRTSGRAGWFF
>TRBV20-1|TRBJ2-7|13
CSASPRNTYEQYF
>TRBV12-3/TRBV12-4|TRBJ2-7|14
CASSGRDRRYEQYF
>TRBV29-1|TRBJ2-3|15
CSVGVLAGGRDTQYF
>TRBV29-1|TRBJ1-5|13
CSVSTETNQPQHF
>TRBV5-1|TRBJ2-1|17
CASSLATGDWVINEQFF
>TRBV18|TRBJ1-1|15
CASSPGGATNTEAFF
>TRBV15|TRBJ2-3|15
CATSQVGVSTDTQYF
>TRBV4-3|TRBJ1-5|16
CASSLKADRGDQPQHF
>TRBV5-4|TRBJ2-7|17
CASSSNLLGTGSGEQYF
>TRBV6-6|TRBJ1-5|12
CATGVSNQPQHF
>TRBV6-2/TRBV6-3|TRBJ2-3|16
CASSYTTGEGSDTQYF
>TRBV7-3|TRBJ2-1|17
CASRTSSRKSSYNEQFF
>TRBV28|TRBJ2-7|15
CASSSSGTGGDEQYF
>TRBV7-6|TRBJ2-1|18
CASSLYPSGRGTYNEQFF
>TRBV5-1|TRBJ2-1|19
CASSPSPGQGTGSYNEQFF
>TRBV4-1|TRBJ2-1|17
CASSQEIPAASYNEQFF
>TRBV4-1|TRBJ2-1|13
CASSQEFTDEQFF
>TRBV6-1|TRBJ2-3|15
CASTPRGSFTDTQYF
>TRBV20-1|TRBJ2-3|13
CSAERGWADTQYF
>TRBV7-9|TRBJ2-2|15
CASSLVGADSGELFF
>TRBV9|TRBJ1-1|18
CASSVRFSGGTSNTEAFF
>TRBV5-1|TRBJ2-1|18
CASSLGSHRGRSYNEQFF
>TRBV27|TRBJ2-3|14
CASSSLAGENTQYF
>TRBV18|TRBJ1-2|14
CASSPEGGDYGYTF
>TRBV7-9|TRBJ2-3|16
CASSFTQGAHTDTQYF
>TRBV9|TRBJ2-7|15
CASSSTGLSFYEQYF
>TRBV6-2/TRBV6-3|TRBJ1-1|21
CASNQRRPTELDSGENTEAFF
>TRBV12-3/TRBV12-4|TRBJ2-2|16
CASSKTGLPNTGELFF
>TRBV6-5|TRBJ2-1|16
CASSLRVGRSYNEQFF
>TRBV12-3/TRBV12-4|TRBJ2-1|15
CASSFRGGDWDEQFF
>TRBV5-4|TRBJ2-1|18
CASSLGGTSGRAFNEQFF
>TRBV12-3/TRBV12-4|TRBJ2-7|12
CASSSEVYEQYF
>TRBV27|TRBJ2-7|12
CASSHPPSGEYF
>TRBV27|TRBJ2-1|13
CASSLGGRTGQFF
>TRBV29-1|TRBJ2-1|16
CSVEGDIPLSYNEQFF
>TRBV28|TRBJ2-1|17
CASSPTGTGWGTYEQFF
>TRBV5-1|TRBJ1-6|13
CASSSESYSPLHF
>TRBV5-1|TRBJ2-3|15
CASTRRPSGGDTQYF
>TRBV24-1|TRBJ2-5|14
CATSDGGGGETQYF
>TRBV20-1|TRBJ2-1|15
CSARAGRGPGNEQFF
>TRBV10-3|TRBJ2-1|11
CATQGNHEQFF
>TRBV7-8|TRBJ2-1|14
CASTGTSTLWEQFF
>TRBV12-3/TRBV12-4|TRBJ2-1|15
CASTPAPGAYNEQFF
>TRBV7-2|TRBJ1-1|17
CASSLGPGQTWNTEAFF
>TRBV7-9|TRBJ1-5|15
CASSLSQDSNQPQHF
>TRBV20-1|TRBJ2-3|21
CSARVRVRLTQRREGPDTQYF
>TRBV24-1|TRBJ2-3|14
CATSDRLAGDTQYF